This TCR beta chain emerged from a study of a mutant IDH1 vaccine in newly diagnosed glioma. Overall study context: The patients were given eight vaccinations, one each in weeks 1, 3, 5, 7, 11, 15, 19 and 23. Prior therapy was radiotherapy, temozolomide, or both; most received both.

Sequencing was performed with immunoSEQ multiplex PCR; in TCRdb, only in-frame clones are kept and a portion is missing. The sample contains tens of thousands of clones, over 70% of which appear only once. Concerning this clone itself: Its antigen is unknown.

Indicated time point: week 23, last vaccination. Each dose delivered 300 ug of mutant IDH1 20-mer peptide subcutaneously with imiquimod. The sequence came from a man aged 35-49 years with glioma. The sequencing used PBMCs, collected from a glioma patient whose treatment included an IDH1 peptide vaccine.

The CDR3 protein is CASSQDQGRYGYGYTF. CDR3 in DNA: TGCGCCAGCAGCCAAGATCAGGGGCGGTATGGCTATGGCTACACCTTC. This sequence joins TRBV4-1 and TRBJ1-2, with D possibly matching TRBD1 (6 bases). Per germline, CDR1 MGHRA and CDR2 YSYEKL. The CDR3 is 16 amino acids. Trimming stripped 0 bases from V and 4 bases from J, with 15 bases between.